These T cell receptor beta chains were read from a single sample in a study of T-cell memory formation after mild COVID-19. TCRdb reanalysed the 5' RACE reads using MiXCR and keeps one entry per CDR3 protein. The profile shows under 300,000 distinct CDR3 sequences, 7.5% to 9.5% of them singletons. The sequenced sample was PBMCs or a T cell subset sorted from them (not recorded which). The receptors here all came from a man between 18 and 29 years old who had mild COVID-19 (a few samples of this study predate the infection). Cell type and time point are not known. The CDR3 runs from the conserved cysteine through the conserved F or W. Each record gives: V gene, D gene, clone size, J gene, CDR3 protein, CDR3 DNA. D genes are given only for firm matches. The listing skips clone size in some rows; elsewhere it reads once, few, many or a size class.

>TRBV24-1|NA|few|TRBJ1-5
CATSDTTGYNQPQHF
TGTGCCACCAGTGACACTACAGGATACAATCAGCCCCAGCATTTT
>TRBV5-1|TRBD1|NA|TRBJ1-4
CASSPRDRAEKLFF
TGCGCCAGCAGCCCTAGGGACAGGGCTGAAAAACTGTTTTTT
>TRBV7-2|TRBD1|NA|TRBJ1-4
CASSAYTTGEGEKLFF
TGTGCCAGCAGCGCATATACGACAGGGGAAGGAGAAAAACTGTTTTTT
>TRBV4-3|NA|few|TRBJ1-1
CASSQEWRGNTEAFF
TGCGCCAGCAGCCAAGAATGGAGGGGGAACACTGAAGCTTTCTTT
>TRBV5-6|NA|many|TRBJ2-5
CASSQFRQEETQYF
TGTGCCAGCAGCCAGTTCAGACAGGAAGAGACCCAGTACTTC
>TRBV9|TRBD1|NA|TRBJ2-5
CASSVATGGGETQYF
TGTGCCAGCAGCGTAGCAACAGGGGGAGGAGAGACCCAGTACTTC
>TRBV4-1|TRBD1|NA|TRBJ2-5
CASSQERQGLGETQYF
TGCGCCAGCAGCCAAGAGCGACAGGGCTTGGGGGAGACCCAGTACTTC
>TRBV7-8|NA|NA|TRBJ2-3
CASSFAGRDTQYF
TGTGCCAGCAGCTTTGCGGGGCGAGATACGCAGTATTTT
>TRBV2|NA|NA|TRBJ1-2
CASSESDGSGPGSRAF
TGTGCCAGCAGTGAATCCGATGGCTCAGGTCCTGGGTCTAGGGCCTTC
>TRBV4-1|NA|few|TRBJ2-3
CASSQGVLRGTDTQYF
TGCGCCAGCAGCCAAGGGGTATTGAGGGGCACAGATACGCAGTATTTT
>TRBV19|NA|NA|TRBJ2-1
CASSPTTQNNEQFF
TGTGCCAGTAGTCCGACGACACAAAACAATGAGCAGTTCTTC
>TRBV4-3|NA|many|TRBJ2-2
CASSQESPQAGELFF
TGCGCCAGCAGCCAAGAATCTCCGCAGGCCGGGGAGCTGTTTTTT
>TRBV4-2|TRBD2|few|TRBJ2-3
CASSQVRGGSYTDTQYF
TGTGCCAGCAGCCAAGTGCGGGGGGGTTCGTACACAGATACGCAGTATTTT
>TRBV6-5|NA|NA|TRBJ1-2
CASSPGSGGTQNYGYTF
TGTGCCAGCAGCCCCGGGTCCGGCGGAACCCAGAACTATGGCTACACCTTC
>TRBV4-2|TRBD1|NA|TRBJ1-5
CASSGDRVDQPQHF
TGTGCCAGCAGCGGCGACAGGGTGGATCAGCCCCAGCATTTT
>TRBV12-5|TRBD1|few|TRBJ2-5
CASGSGTGWRETQYF
TGTGCTAGTGGTTCCGGGACAGGGTGGCGAGAGACCCAGTACTTC
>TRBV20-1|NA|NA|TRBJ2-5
CSAGRPQETQYF
TGCAGTGCCGGACGGCCCCAAGAGACCCAGTACTTC
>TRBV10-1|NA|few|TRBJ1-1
CASSGTNTEAFF
TGCGCCAGCAGTGGAACGAACACTGAAGCTTTCTTT
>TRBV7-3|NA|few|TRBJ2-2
CASSLSQYTGELFF
TGTGCCAGCAGCTTATCACAGTACACCGGGGAGCTGTTTTTT
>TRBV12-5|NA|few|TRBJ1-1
CASGSPESSTEAFF
TGTGCTAGTGGTTCCCCGGAGAGTAGCACTGAAGCTTTCTTT
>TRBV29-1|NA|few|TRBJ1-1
CSASGGDTEAFF
TGCAGCGCCTCAGGTGGGGACACTGAAGCTTTCTTT
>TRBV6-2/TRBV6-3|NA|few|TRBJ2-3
CASSYAGYSLPQATDTQYF
TGTGCCAGCAGTTACGCCGGATACAGCCTACCTCAGGCCACAGATACGCAGTATTTT